This TCR beta chain appears in the sequencing data of a study of blood T cells in healthy people across ages. Study-wide points: Unsorted PBMC input precluded a conclusive naive versus antigen-experienced comparison.

This clonotype turned up a few times. Its antigen is unidentified. The V gene's germline CDR1 is SGHRS and CDR2 YFSETQ. Trimming at V came to 4 bases and at J to 4 bases, leaving 4 bases not matched to a gene. The CDR3 extends over 14 amino acids. Alongside a J-beta primer mix, a sample-barcoded 5' primer served in a second PCR lasting about 6 to 11 cycles. MiXCR, run by TCRdb on the 5' RACE reads, gives a single entry per CDR3 protein. The table shows 800,000 to 950,000 distinct CDR3 sequences, with about 27% occurring only once. The same data also went into a second study, on T cells of mothers and their children.

This chain connects TRBV5-1 to TRBJ2-5, with TRBD2 identical over 10 bases. This clonotype was obtained from a woman between 40 and 50 years old in good health. The source material was blood. Written as DNA, the CDR3 is TGCGCCAGCAGCCGGACTAGCGGCAGAGAGACCCAGTACTTC. Protein sequence: CASSRTSGRETQYF.